This T cell receptor beta chain came from a study of response to subunit inactivated influenza vaccine. Whole-study results and caveats: That few new T cells are recruited by each seasonal influenza vaccination was the authors' suggestion.

TCRdb itself ran the RT-PCR reads through MiXCR, one entry per CDR3 protein. The sample includes about 190,000 distinct CDR3 sequences, under 15% of them seen just once. The CDR3 loop spans 14 amino acids. V dropped 3 bases and J dropped 1 base, with 9 bases sitting between them. Germline lookup yields CDR1 MDHEN and CDR2 SYDVKM. This clonotype came up a few times. As yet, its antigen is unknown. The source was CD8+ T cells sorted from PBMCs, collected roughly 5 days after vaccination. This rearrangement joins TRBV28 to TRBJ1-1, with D uncertain. The sequence came from a man aged 50 or older who received an inactivated influenza vaccine. The CDR3 is CASSFLKQNTEAFF. CDR3 DNA: TGTGCCAGCAGTTTTTTGAAACAGAACACTGAAGCTTTCTTT.